The text below deals with one TCR beta chain. Its antigen is currently unknown. V shed 1 base and J shed 1 base, with 11 bases lying between them. This CDR3 is 15 amino acids long. Germline lookup yields CDR1 SGHRS and CDR2 YFSETQ. Sequencing was performed with immunoSEQ multiplex PCR; in TCRdb, only in-frame clones are kept and a portion is missing. The data show 170,000 or so clones, with about nine tenths seen just once and 2.6% held by the top ten. The entry originates in a study of T cell responses to AZD1222 COVID-19 vaccine. As for the study in general: Second-dose schedules of about 4 or about 12 weeks were combined.

Regarding the study as a whole: Donors were mostly white British, more females; clonal diversity possibly underestimated. Baseline seropositivity occurred in only a handful of AZD1222 recipients. Repertoire sampling was restricted to post-peak T cell response timepoints.

The V and J genes are TRBV5-1 and TRBJ1-1; D remains ambiguous. Sequenced here: peripheral blood, sampled on day 0 of AZD1222 vaccination. The receptor was isolated from an adult in good health. The chain's CDR3 is CASSLQGRSNTEAFF. CDR3 coding DNA: TGCGCCAGCAGCTTGCAAGGACGCTCGAACACTGAAGCTTTCTTT. Based on the CDR3 plus reference TRBV5-1 and TRBJ1-1, the full variable domain is KAGVTQTPRYLIKTRGQQVTLSCSPISGHRSVSWYQQTPGQGLQFLFEYFSETQRNKGNFPGRFSGRQFSNSRSEMNVSTLELGDSALYLCASSLQGRSNTEAFFGQGTRLTVV.